The 30 T cell receptor beta chains given below trace back to one sample, sequenced in a study of T cells of healthy individuals listed by TCRdb under 2018. The library came from 5' RACE. Sequencing relied on an Illumina MiSeq. The public reads were reprocessed in TCRdb via fastp at Q25 and MiXCR, keeping in-frame beta chains. Rows matching on CDR3 protein sequence are summarized as one entry with the most common DNA and genes. The sample table holds around 79,000 distinct CDR3 sequences, of which about 4.8% were seen once. Roughly 7.5% of the sample is taken by the ten largest. These receptors were taken from a female donor in good health.

The chain recombines TRBV27 with TRBJ2-1; 11 nucleotides agree with TRBD2. The CDR3 spans 15 residues. Germline assignment: CDR1 MNHEY and CDR2 SMNVEV (reference sequence). Trimming at V came to 2 bases and at J to 5 bases, leaving 2 bases not matched to a gene. The CDR3 reads CASSLISGRDNEQFF. The DNA for the CDR3 is TGTGCCAGCAGTTTAATTAGCGGGAGGGACAATGAGCAGTTCTTC.

At least ten counts were recorded for this clonotype. This chain connects TRBV29-1 to TRBJ2-1; 10 bases map to TRBD2. The ends lost 6 bases at V and 4 bases at J; junction bases unmatched: 3. CDR1 SQVTM and CDR2 ANQGSEA come from the germline V gene. This CDR3 region has 13 residues. The CDR3 loop is CSVEGLAYNEQFF. DNA for the CDR3: TGCAGCGTCGAGGGACTAGCGTACAATGAGCAGTTCTTC.

The chain employs TRBV6-2 or TRBV6-3 and TRBJ2-4; D gene unclear. V lost 0 bases, J lost 9 bases, and 15 bases lay in between. The germline V gene encodes CDR1 MNHEY and CDR2 SVGEGT. The CDR3 sequence is 15 residues long. The CDR3 DNA follows: TGTGCCAGCAGTTACTCGGCCCCGGGCTGGGGCATTCAGTACTTC. Its translation is CASSYSAPGWGIQYF.

This clonotype was detected many times. The J gene is TRBJ2-3, the V gene TRBV28; 8 nucleotides agree with TRBD1. The CDR3 length is 17 residues. Germline V CDR1 and CDR2: MDHEN, SYDVKM. Trimming removed 2 bases from V and 2 bases from J; junction bases left unmatched: 9. The CDR3 DNA is TGTGCCAGCAGTTTACGCTTACCGGGACAGGACACAGATACGCAGTATTTT. As protein: CASSLRLPGQDTDTQYF.

This clonotype was seen more than once but under ten times. The chain joins TRBV28 to TRBJ1-1; D is unclear. CDR1 is MDHEN and CDR2 is SYDVKM in the germline V gene. Trimming took 2 bases from V and 0 from J, leaving 10 bases between them. CDR3 length: 15 residues. In DNA, the CDR3 is TGTGCCAGCAGTTTAAGAGGCCGTATGAACACTGAAGCTTTCTTT. This gives the protein CASSLRGRMNTEAFF.

This clonotype was counted many times. The rearrangement links TRBV7-2 to TRBJ2-1, with 7 bases fitting TRBD2. From germline, CDR1 is SGHTA and CDR2 FQGNSA. The CDR3 sequence is 16 residues long. Losses at the gene ends were 6 bases for V and 7 bases for J; bases not matched to a gene: 15. The CDR3 is CASSYSRGEGRNEQFF. The DNA of the CDR3 is TGTGCCAGCAGTTATTCCCGGGGGGAGGGCCGTAATGAGCAGTTCTTC.

This clonotype has only a few counts. This chain connects TRBV30 to TRBJ1-2; no firm D call. Trimming removed 0 bases at V and 5 bases at J, with 16 bases between. Germline V gene lookup returns CDR1 GTSNPN and CDR2 SVGIG (reference sequence). The CDR3 contains 15 residues. CDR3 nucleotides: TGTGCCTGGAGTGTAGAGACGACCTACACTTATGGCTACACCTTC. Residues: CAWSVETTYTYGYTF.

This clonotype was observed many times. The CDR3 coding sequence is TGCGCCAGCAGCCAAGTCTTGGGGGAGGACAGGGATCTTTACGAGCAGTACTTC. Translating gives CASSQVLGEDRDLYEQYF. The chain is built from TRBV4-3 and TRBJ2-7; 8 bases agree with TRBD1. CDR1 LGHNA and CDR2 YSLEER come from the germline V gene. CDR3 length: 18 residues. Germline trimming cut 1 base from V and 4 bases from J; bases unmatched to any gene: 15.

This clonotype has at least ten counts. The V call is TRBV6-5, the J call TRBJ2-7, with 8 bases that match TRBD2. The CDR3 has 14 residues. V dropped 6 bases and J dropped 2; count of bases not matched to a gene: 6. Germline V CDR1 and CDR2: MNHEY, SVGAGI. Written as DNA, the CDR3 is TGTGCCAGCAGCCGGGAGGGAGGGACCTACGAGCAGTACTTC. Amino acids: CASSREGGTYEQYF.

Comment on this clonotype: A much larger clone sits a single nucleotide away, making a read error possible. The J gene is TRBJ1-5, the V gene TRBV2, with TRBD1 matching over 8 bases. Per the germline V gene, CDR1 is SNHLY and CDR2 is FYNNEI. This CDR3 contains 12 residues. Unmatched junction bases numbered 7, after V lost 10 bases and J lost 8 bases. CDR3 in amino acids: CATSGGAKPQHF. DNA for the CDR3: TGTGCCACTTCAGGGGGCGCTAAGCCCCAGCATTTT.

This clonotype was counted between two and nine times. CDR3 coding DNA: TGCAGCGTGACGACAGGGGGCACTGGGGCCAACGTCCTGACTTTC. It yields the protein CSVTTGGTGANVLTF. The chain links TRBV29-1 to TRBJ2-6, with 10 bases fitting TRBD1. The CDR3 contains 15 residues. The V segment lost 6 bases and the J segment 2 bases; nucleotides outside the gene matches: 4. From germline, CDR1 is SQVTM and CDR2 ANQGSEA. The complete variable domain, with remaining parts taken from reference TRBV29-1 and TRBJ2-6, reads SAVISQKPSRDICQRGTSLTIQCQVDSQVTMMFWYRQQPGQSLTLIATANQGSEATYESGFVIDKFPISRPNLTFSTLTVSNMSPEDSSIYLCSVTTGGTGANVLTFGAGSRLTVL.

The genes are TRBV7-2 and TRBJ1-4; D is uncertain. Trimming left V 3 bases short and J 4 bases short, with 9 bases between. The CDR3 totals 14 residues. CDR1 is SGHTA and CDR2 is FQGNSA in the germline V gene. The DNA for the CDR3 is TGTGCCAGCAGCTTTACCAGCAGTAATGAAAAACTGTTTTTT. Amino acids: CASSFTSSNEKLFF.

The chain recombines TRBV7-2 with TRBJ2-3; tentative D call: TRBD2 (6 bases). With 0 bases removed from V and 4 bases from J, the gap between germline ends came to 11 bases. CDR3 size: 15 residues. Germline CDR1 reads SGHTA; CDR2 reads FQGNSA. CDR3 protein: CASSLAGSGADTQYF. Written as DNA, the CDR3 is TGTGCCAGCAGCTTAGCCGGGAGTGGGGCAGATACGCAGTATTTT.

In its sample, this clonotype was seen many times. V gene TRBV4-1 combines with J gene TRBJ1-5; D remains unclear. CDR1 is MGHRA, CDR2 YSYEKL, per germline. This CDR3 contains 15 residues. V lost 4 bases, J lost 2 bases, and 12 bases lay in between. In DNA form, the CDR3 reads TGCGCCAGCAGCCTAATGGGGAGGGGCAATCAGCCCCAGCATTTT. It encodes CASSLMGRGNQPQHF.

In this sample, this clonotype turned up many times. V is TRBV28 and J is TRBJ2-6; D unclear. V lost 2 bases, J lost 0 bases, and 11 bases lay in between. CDR1 and CDR2 (germline): MDHEN, SYDVKM. The CDR3 runs to 17 residues. CDR3 in DNA: TGTGCCAGCAGTTTAGCGGCGGAACTCTCTGGGGCCAACGTCCTGACTTTC. Its protein is CASSLAAELSGANVLTF.

This clonotype was picked up many times. The chain links TRBV7-2 to TRBJ2-5, with D unresolved. Trimming cost V 4 bases and J 4 bases, with 7 bases left between them. The CDR3 extends over 12 amino acids. In germline, CDR1 is SGHTA, CDR2 FQGNSA. The CDR3 DNA reads TGTGCCAGCAGCTCCTACCGAGAGACCCAGTACTTC. This encodes CASSSYRETQYF.

This clonotype was seen many times. This rearrangement joins TRBV30 to TRBJ2-7; TRBD2 agrees at 8 bases. The CDR3 has 13 amino acids. V trimming: 2 bases; J trimming: 6 bases; junction bases outside the gene matches: 6. Germline lookup yields CDR1 GTSNPN and CDR2 SVGIG (reference sequence). DNA of the CDR3: TGTGCCTGGAGTTTATCGGGAGGGGGCGAGCAGTACTTC. As protein: CAWSLSGGGEQYF. Using reference TRBV30 and TRBJ2-7 for the parts outside the CDR3, the full variable domain is SQTIHQWPATLVQPVGSPLSLECTVEGTSNPNLYWYRQAAGRGLQLLFYSVGIGQISSEVPQNLSASRPQDRQFILSSKKLLLSDSGFYLCAWSLSGGGEQYFGPGTRLTVT.

In its sample, this clonotype was seen many times. CDR3 protein: CASSRTGANTGELFF. The CDR3 DNA follows: TGTGCCAGCAGCCGGACAGGGGCGAACACCGGGGAGCTGTTTTTT. This chain connects TRBV3-1 to TRBJ2-2; 9 bases map to TRBD1. The CDR3 loop spans 15 amino acids. Germline V lookup: CDR1 LGHDT, CDR2 YNNKEL (reference sequence). After removal of 4 bases from V and 0 bases from J, the junction contained 0 bases not matched to a gene.

This clonotype has a count of ten or more. This rearrangement joins TRBV5-4 to TRBJ2-7, with 9 bases that match TRBD1. The CDR3 is 15 amino acids. Per the germline V gene, CDR1 is SGHNT and CDR2 is YYREEE (reference sequence). The J segment lost 5 bases and the V segment lost 3 bases, leaving 9 bases of the junction unmatched. Here the CDR3 DNA reads TGTGCCAGCAGCTCGGGGGGACAGGGAGCCCACGAGCAGTACTTC. It is translated as CASSSGGQGAHEQYF.

The sample holds a few counts of this clonotype. The V and J genes are TRBV9 and TRBJ1-6; unclear D gene. With 0 bases removed from V and 10 bases from J, the gap between germline ends came to 17 bases. The CDR3 loop spans 16 amino acids. Per germline, CDR1 SGDLS and CDR2 YYNGEE. The CDR3 loop is CASSVGSTQGLSPLHF. The CDR3 DNA sequence: TGTGCCAGCAGCGTAGGCTCAACCCAAGGTCTCTCACCCCTCCACTTT.

This clonotype was recorded many times. This chain joins TRBV29-1 and TRBJ2-1; D may match TRBD1 or TRBD2 (5 bases each). CDR1 is SQVTM, CDR2 ANQGSEA, per germline. CDR3 length equals 14 residues. Trimming took off 6 bases at V and 0 bases at J, with 12 bases between the two ends. For the CDR3, the DNA is TGCAGCGTCCCTGGGACCTACTCCTACAATGAGCAGTTCTTC. As protein: CSVPGTYSYNEQFF.

In its sample, this clonotype was seen many times. The rearrangement uses TRBV10-3 and TRBJ2-1; D remains ambiguous. Trimming removed 0 bases at V and 8 bases at J, with 8 bases between. This CDR3 comprises 13 residues. Germline V gives CDR1 ENHRY, CDR2 SYGVKD. The CDR3 DNA follows: TGTGCCATCAGTGAGTCGATTTTGGATGAGCAGTTCTTC. Translated, it gives CAISESILDEQFF.

The V call is TRBV29-1, the J call TRBJ1-3; no reliable D call. This CDR3 has 16 residues. Trimming removed 3 bases from V and 0 bases from J, with 15 bases in between. Germline V CDR1 and CDR2: SQVTM, ANQGSEA. The CDR3 spells CSVETPLSSSGNTIYF. Here the CDR3 DNA reads TGCAGCGTTGAGACGCCGCTTTCGAGCTCTGGAAACACCATATATTTT.

This clonotype occurred many times. CDR3 sequence reads: CSGGESYNEQFF. The CDR3 DNA reads as TGCAGCGGGGGTGAGAGCTACAATGAGCAGTTCTTC. This sequence joins TRBV29-1 and TRBJ2-1; D is ambiguous. The germline V and J ends were trimmed by 7 bases and 3 bases, with 10 bases remaining between them. The germline V gene encodes CDR1 SQVTM and CDR2 ANQGSEA. CDR3 length equals 12 residues.

The gene calls are TRBV7-3 and TRBJ2-3, with 7 bases lining up with TRBD1. Trimming at V came to 2 bases and at J to 2 bases, leaving 4 bases not matched to a gene. In germline, CDR1 is SGHTA, CDR2 FQGTGA. The CDR3 extends over 15 amino acids. The CDR3 DNA follows: TGTGCCAGCAGCTTAGGACAGGAACTCACAGATACGCAGTATTTT. It encodes CASSLGQELTDTQYF.

This clonotype was recorded many times. The V and J genes are TRBV29-1 and TRBJ2-6, with TRBD1 matching over 11 bases. J lost 2 bases, V lost 7 bases, and 7 bases had no gene match. There are 16 residues in the CDR3. Looked up from germline, CDR1 is SQVTM and CDR2 is ANQGSEA. The CDR3 loop is CSAGQGAMAGANVLTF. In DNA form, the CDR3 reads TGCAGCGCCGGACAGGGGGCGATGGCTGGGGCCAACGTCCTGACTTTC.

This clonotype was seen ten or more times. One end of the junction does not line up with germline, which may come from a read error. The chain couples TRBV29-1 to TRBJ2-1; TRBD1 might be the D (5 bases). The CDR3 sequence is 13 residues long. Per germline, CDR1 SQVTM and CDR2 ANQGSEA. The CDR3 reads CSVEPQGYSEQFF. The CDR3 DNA reads as TGCAGCGTTGAACCCCAGGGATACAGTGAGCAGTTCTTC.

This clonotype was recorded at least ten times. The gene calls are TRBV28 and TRBJ1-1; weak D call: TRBD1 (5 bases). The V gene's germline CDR1 is MDHEN and CDR2 SYDVKM. V dropped 1 base and J dropped 9 bases, with 9 bases sitting between them. The CDR3 covers 12 residues. In DNA form, the CDR3 reads TGTGCCAGCAGTTTATCTCAGGGTAAAGCTTTCTTT. Translating gives CASSLSQGKAFF.

This clonotype was recorded a few times. The V gene is TRBV29-1, the J gene TRBJ1-1; D uncertain. Trimming removed 7 bases from V and 5 bases from J, with 8 bases in between. CDR1 SQVTM and CDR2 ANQGSEA come from the germline V gene. The CDR3 contains 10 residues. The CDR3 sequence is CSEARTEAFF. CDR3 bases: TGCAGCGAAGCAAGGACTGAAGCTTTCTTT.

At least ten counts were recorded for this clonotype. The chain employs TRBV4-1 and TRBJ1-1; 8 bases align to TRBD1. J gave up 1 base and V 0 bases, and 10 bases lay outside the gene matches. Germline values: CDR1 MGHRA, CDR2 YSYEKL. This CDR3 comprises 18 residues. This CDR3 is CASSQDRGRGRGNTEAFF. The CDR3 bases are TGCGCCAGCAGCCAAGATCGGGGCAGGGGGCGCGGGAACACTGAAGCTTTCTTT.